Sequencing of this T cell receptor beta chain was carried out in a study of beta chain features in type 1 diabetes. Looking at the study overall: The number of sorted cells examined across all samples was fewer than 110,000,000.

About this clone itself: Its antigen is not known.

Study-level results: TCRB CDR3 length was moderately but significantly reduced in all four CD4+ subsets of Type 1 diabetes patients. The similarity of naive, central memory and Treg TCRB repertoires appeared greater among patients than among healthy donors. It was possible that PCR favored shorter templates, equally so in patients and controls.

The study reverse transcribed the entire isolated RNA, so it sequenced expressed TCRB transcripts. Some 3.3 million reads was the average for naive, central memory and regulatory T cell samples. The table came from immunoSEQ multiplex PCR; TCRdb's copy has only in-frame clones and leaves some out. The table lists hundreds of thousands of clones, roughly an eighth of them singletons. Germline lookup yields CDR1 MDHEN and CDR2 SYDVKM. The ends were cut back, 8 bases at V and 3 bases at J, with 10 bases in the middle. CDR3 length equals 13 residues. Sequenced sample: naive CD4+ T cells from blood. The chain has TRBV28 and TRBJ2-2; no clear D gene. The receptor was derived from a man between 18 and 35 years old with type 1 diabetes. As DNA, the CDR3 is TGTGCCAGCGTTTCGTCGTACACCGGGGAGCTGTTTTTT. Residues: CASVSSYTGELFF.